This TCR beta chain appears in the sequencing data of a study of radiotherapy plus CTLA-4 blockade in lung cancer. Study in general: Objective responses occurred in approximately 18% of patients; approximately 33% had disease control. Study-level findings and limits: It was early blood T cell clone dynamics, with interferon-beta, that reportedly best predicted response. Expansion of tumor-derived TCR clones was observed in blood after radiotherapy plus ipilimumab.

Germline trimming cut 5 bases from V and 4 bases from J; bases unmatched to any gene: 7. The germline CDR1 and CDR2 sequences are LNHDA and SQIVND (reference sequence). This CDR3 spans 15 amino acids. Chemo-refractory metastatic non-small-cell lung cancer patients underwent focal radiation alongside CTLA-4 blockade with ipilimumab. TCRdb keeps only in-frame clones here, not all; method: immunoSEQ multiplex PCR. The data show about 32,000 clones, 70% seen once. There are a few counts of this clone. Its matching antigen is unknown. The TCR sequence derives from a human donor with non-small cell lung cancer who had stable disease on radiotherapy plus ipilimumab. The chain has TRBV19 and TRBJ2-3; 9 bases align to TRBD2. Sequenced material: peripheral blood, taken from a patient treated with radiotherapy plus ipilimumab. CDR3 in amino acids: CASSPGGGRADTQYF. The CDR3 DNA sequence: TGTGCCAGTAGTCCTGGGGGCGGGAGGGCAGATACGCAGTATTTT.